The present TCR beta chain was sequenced within a study of a mutant IDH1 vaccine in newly diagnosed glioma. Looking at the study overall: The treated population exhibited a male proportion of about 60%, a female proportion of about 38%, and a mean age of around 40 years. Patients previously underwent radiotherapy, temozolomide, or both, and most underwent both.

Data came from immunoSEQ multiplex PCR; TCRdb stores just in-frame clones and leaves some out. Found here are about 59,000 clones, more than 90% of them singletons; the top ten hold 2% to 3%. This CDR3 is 14 amino acids long. V was cut by 2 bases and J by 1 base, with 6 bases left in between. Germline-derived CDR1 and CDR2 are SGHTA and FQGNSA. The time point denotes: baseline, week 1 (first vaccination visit). Specified treatment: pre-vaccination baseline after standard-of-care therapy. There were new WHO grade 3 or 4 astrocytomas in the donors, and these were IDH1-mutant and ATRX-lost. The V call is TRBV7-2, the J call TRBJ1-5; D is unresolved. The sample in question was PBMCs, obtained from a glioma patient treated with radiotherapy, temozolomide or both. The source is a man aged 45-65 years with glioma. This chain's CDR3 is CASSLSRSNQPQHF. The CDR3, as DNA: TGTGCCAGCAGCTTAAGCAGGAGCAATCAGCCCCAGCATTTT.